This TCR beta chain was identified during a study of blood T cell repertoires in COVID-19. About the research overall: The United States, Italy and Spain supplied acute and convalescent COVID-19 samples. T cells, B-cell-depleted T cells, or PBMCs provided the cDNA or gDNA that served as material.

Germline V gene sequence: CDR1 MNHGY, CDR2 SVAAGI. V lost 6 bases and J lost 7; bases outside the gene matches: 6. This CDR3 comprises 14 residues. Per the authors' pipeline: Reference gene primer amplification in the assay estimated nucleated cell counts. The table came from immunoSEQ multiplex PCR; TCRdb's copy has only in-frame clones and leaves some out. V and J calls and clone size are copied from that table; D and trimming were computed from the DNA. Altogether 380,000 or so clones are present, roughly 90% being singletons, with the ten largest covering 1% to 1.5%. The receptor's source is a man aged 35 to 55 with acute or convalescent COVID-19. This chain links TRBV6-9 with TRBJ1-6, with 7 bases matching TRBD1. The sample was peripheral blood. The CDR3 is CASRPTGLNSPLHF. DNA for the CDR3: TGTGCCAGCAGGCCGACAGGGCTCAATTCACCCCTCCACTTT.